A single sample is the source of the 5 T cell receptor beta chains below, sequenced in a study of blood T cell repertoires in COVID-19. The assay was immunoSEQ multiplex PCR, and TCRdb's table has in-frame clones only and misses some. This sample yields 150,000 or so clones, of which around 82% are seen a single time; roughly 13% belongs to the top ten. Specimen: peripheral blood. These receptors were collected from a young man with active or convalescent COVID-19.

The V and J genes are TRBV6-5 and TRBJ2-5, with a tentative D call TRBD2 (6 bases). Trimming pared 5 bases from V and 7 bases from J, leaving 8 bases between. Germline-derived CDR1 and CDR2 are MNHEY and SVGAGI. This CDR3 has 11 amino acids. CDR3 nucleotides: TGTGCCAGCAGTAGTAGCGGGACCCAGTACTTC. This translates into CASSSSGTQYF.

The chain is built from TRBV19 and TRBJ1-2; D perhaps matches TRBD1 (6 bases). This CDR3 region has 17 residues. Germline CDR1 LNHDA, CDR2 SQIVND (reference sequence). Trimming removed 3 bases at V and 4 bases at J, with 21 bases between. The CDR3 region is CASSMVDRSPTFYGYTF. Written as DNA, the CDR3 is TGTGCCAGTAGTATGGTCGACAGGTCTCCCACATTCTATGGCTACACCTTC.

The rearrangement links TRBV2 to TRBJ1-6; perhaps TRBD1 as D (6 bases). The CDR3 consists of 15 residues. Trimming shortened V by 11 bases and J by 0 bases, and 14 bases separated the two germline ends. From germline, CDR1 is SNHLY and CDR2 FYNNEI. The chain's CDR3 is CAGKEDSSYNSPLHF. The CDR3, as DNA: TGTGCCGGCAAAGAGGACAGCTCCTATAATTCACCCCTCCACTTT.

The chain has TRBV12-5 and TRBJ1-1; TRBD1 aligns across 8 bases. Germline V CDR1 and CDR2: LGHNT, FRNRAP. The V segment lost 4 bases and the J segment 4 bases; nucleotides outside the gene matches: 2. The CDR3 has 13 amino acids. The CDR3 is CASGSGQATEAFF. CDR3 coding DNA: TGTGCTAGTGGTTCGGGACAGGCCACTGAAGCTTTCTTT. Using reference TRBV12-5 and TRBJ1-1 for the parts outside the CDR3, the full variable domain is DARVTQTPRHKVTEMGQEVTMRCQPILGHNTVFWYRQTMMQGLELLAYFRNRAPLDDSGMPKDRFSAEMPDATLATLKIQPSEPRDSAVYFCASGSGQATEAFFGQGTRLTVV.

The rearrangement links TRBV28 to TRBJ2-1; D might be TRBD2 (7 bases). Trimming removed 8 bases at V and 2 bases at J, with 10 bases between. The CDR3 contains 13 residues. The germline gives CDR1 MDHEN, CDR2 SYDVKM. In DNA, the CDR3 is TGTGCCAGCGGGGGGGCTCCCTACAATGAGCAGTTCTTC. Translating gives CASGGAPYNEQFF.